This T cell receptor beta chain originates from a study of blood T cell repertoires in COVID-19. Sequenced by immunoSEQ multiplex PCR; TCRdb stores in-frame clones only, minus some. The profile covers about 160,000 clones, with about three quarters appearing a single time and 2.8% taken by the ten largest. This clone has just a few counts. This CDR3 comprises 15 residues. V lost 1 base to trimming and J lost 4 bases, with 13 bases between them. From germline, CDR1 is LNHDA and CDR2 SQIVND (reference sequence). The chain links TRBV19 to TRBJ2-5, with D tentatively TRBD1 (6 bases). The origin of this receptor is a man between 65 and 85 years old with acute or convalescent COVID-19. Sequenced input: peripheral blood. Written as DNA, the CDR3 is TGTGCCAGTAGTATAGGAGGGACAATCCGAGAGACCCAGTACTTC. This codes for CASSIGGTIRETQYF. The whole variable domain, filled in from reference TRBV19 and TRBJ2-5, reads DGGITQSPKYLFRKEGQNVTLSCEQNLNHDAMYWYRQDPGQGLRLIYYSQIVNDFQKGDIAEGYSVSREKKESFPLTVTSAQKNPTAFYLCASSIGGTIRETQYFGPGTRLLVL.